A selection of T cell receptor beta chains follows, all from one sample in a study of T cells after posttransplantation cyclophosphamide. Clones were sequenced by immunoSEQ multiplex PCR, and TCRdb holds only the in-frame ones, with some missing. This sample yields more than 4,500 clones, of which less than 80% are seen a single time; 34% belongs to the top ten. Sample: PBMCs, taken after allogeneic stem cell transplant with posttransplant cyclophosphamide. The receptors were sampled from a male patient between 55 and 70 years old who received an allogeneic stem cell transplant from an unrelated donor, was CMV-positive, and had no GVHD. Some T cells may be graft donor cells. The CDR3 runs from the conserved cysteine through the conserved F or W. The order of the fields is V gene, clone size, J gene, CDR3 protein. Only part of the rows carry a size: once, few, many, or a class if the clone is expanded.

>TRBV4-1|NA|TRBJ2-7
CASSQDRFTYEQYF
>TRBV30|NA|TRBJ2-2
CAWMKTANTGELFF
>TRBV6-1|few|TRBJ1-2
CASTLGQSNTF
>TRBV19|NA|TRBJ2-5
CASSPGLARETQYF
>TRBV6-5|NA|TRBJ1-3
CASSPFSSGNTIYF
>TRBV7-9|NA|TRBJ1-2
CASSLSQIPNYGYTF
>TRBV6-1|NA|NA
CASTRDRVGEQYF
>TRBV5-1|NA|TRBJ2-7
CASRAQRGAYEQYF
>TRBV25-1|NA|TRBJ2-5
CASSGGGLGETQYF
>TRBV27|NA|TRBJ2-1
CASPKGPGQGENEQFF
>TRBV7-9|few|TRBJ2-3
CASSLGASGDRTDTQYF
>TRBV6-5|NA|TRBJ2-5
CASRSGASRETQYF
>TRBV7-9|NA|TRBJ2-1
CASSPSSGEQFF
>TRBV7-2|NA|TRBJ2-5
CASSPQALFGGRGQETQYF
>TRBV4-1|NA|TRBJ2-5
CASSLSGGGAGETQYF
>TRBV9|once|TRBJ2-2
CASSVVAGLNTGELFF
>TRBV27|NA|TRBJ2-7
CASSPGQGVVNEQYF
>TRBV6-1|few|TRBJ1-3
CASSHSGNTIYF
>TRBV23-1|NA|TRBJ2-1
CASRQSGHLYNEQFF
>TRBV29-1|few|TRBJ1-4
CSVEDPTEKLFF
>TRBV4-3|NA|TRBJ2-1
CASSQPGLGGDEQFF
>TRBV9|once|TRBJ2-3
CASSFGLAGGGTDTQYF
>TRBV28|NA|TRBJ2-7
CASSPLGRGYEQYF
>TRBV5-1|NA|TRBJ2-7
CASSLLLGGYEQYF
>TRBV7-8|NA|TRBJ2-5
CASSFDKTQYF
>TRBV29-1|NA|TRBJ2-3
CSAQGAVDTQYF
>TRBV2|once|TRBJ1-6
CASRRTSYNSPLHF
>TRBV2|NA|TRBJ2-5
CASSGDRVRETQYF
>TRBV7-9|NA|TRBJ1-1
CASSHPPGAFF
>TRBV28|NA|TRBJ1-2
CASSLVSFGQQAGGYTF
>TRBV5-1|once|TRBJ1-3
CASSEGGSGNTIYF
>TRBV7-8|NA|TRBJ2-7
CASGQGAYEQYF
>TRBV11-2|few|TRBJ2-2
CASSSGIRNTGELFF
>TRBV7-2|NA|TRBJ2-5
CASSLMPGKETQYF
>TRBV5-4|NA|TRBJ2-1
CASSTGLAGGLEQFF